These T cell receptor beta chains were read from a single sample in a study of identical twins. MiXCR, applied by TCRdb to the 5' RACE reads, yields one record per CDR3 protein. The data contain some 1,600,000 distinct CDR3 sequences, 25% to 35% of them singletons. The sequenced material came from cord blood. These receptors were obtained from a newborn girl in good health. CDR3s include the opening cysteine and the closing phenylalanine or tryptophan. The D gene is left open where the match is weak. Rows give clone size only sometimes, using once, few, many, or a class for an expanded clone.

>once|TRBJ2-1|TRBV10-3|-
TGTGCCATCTCATCGGGCCAAGAGACCCAGTTCTTC
CAISSGQETQFF
>few|TRBJ2-1|TRBV20-1|-
TGCAGTGCTCCACCCGGGGTGAGCTCCTACAATGAGCAGTTCTTC
CSAPPGVSSYNEQFF
>-|TRBJ2-7|TRBV20-1|TRBD2
TGCAGTGCTTCTATCGAGCGGGGGCCCTACGAGCAGTACTTC
CSASIERGPYEQYF
>few|TRBJ1-2|TRBV21-1|-
TGTGCCAGCAGCAACCCCGGACAGACCTATGGCTACACCTTC
CASSNPGQTYGYTF
>-|TRBJ1-2|TRBV7-2|-
TGTGCCAGCAGCCACCGACAGGTTTATGGCTACACCTTC
CASSHRQVYGYTF
>-|TRBJ2-1|TRBV11-2|TRBD2
TGTGCCAACAGCTTGGGGGGGATAGGCGAGCAGTTCTTC
CANSLGGIGEQFF
>-|TRBJ2-2|TRBV2|TRBD2
TGTGCCAGCCGGACTAGCGGGAGGGCCTACACCGGGGAGCTGTTTTTT
CASRTSGRAYTGELFF
>-|TRBJ1-1|TRBV20-1|-
TGCAGTTCACTAGGACTGAGCATGAACACTGCAGCTTTCTTT
CSSLGLSMNTAAFF
>few|TRBJ2-3|TRBV20-1|-
TGCAGTGCTAGACTCCGCTTTAGGACAGATACGCAGTATTTT
CSARLRFRTDTQYF
>-|TRBJ1-1|TRBV3-1|-
TGTGCCAGCAGCCAATTGAGCGGGAGGTACACTGAAGCTTTCTTT
CASSQLSGRYTEAFF
>few|TRBJ1-1|TRBV25-1|-
TGTGCCAGCAGCCCCCCAGCGAGGTTGGGTGAAGCTTTCTTT
CASSPPARLGEAFF
>few|TRBJ1-3|TRBV4-2|-
TGTGCCAGCAGCCAAGTACGCCTGGACACCATATATTTT
CASSQVRLDTIYF
>-|TRBJ2-7|TRBV20-1|-
TGCAGTGCTAGAGAGGGGCCCTATTATCAGTCATACGAGCAGTACTTC
CSAREGPYYQSYEQYF
>-|TRBJ1-1|TRBV16|TRBD1
TGTGCCAGCAGCCAAACAGGGGTCGATGAAGCTTTCTTT
CASSQTGVDEAFF
>-|TRBJ2-3|TRBV10-3|TRBD2
TGTGCCATAACGAGGGACTATCTAAGCGCAGATACGCAGTATTTT
CAITRDYLSADTQYF
>few|TRBJ2-7|TRBV7-9|TRBD1
TGTGCCAGCAACTATGAGGGGACAGGGGTGGCCTCCTACGAGCAGTACTTC
CASNYEGTGVASYEQYF
>-|TRBJ2-4|TRBV2|-
TGTGCCAGCAGTGAGGGCAGGGGAGGAAACATTCAGTACTTC
CASSEGRGGNIQYF
>few|TRBJ1-1|TRBV7-9|-
TGTGCCAGCAGCCCGTTGGACGGGGGCATTACTGAAGCTTTCTTT
CASSPLDGGITEAFF
>few|TRBJ1-2|TRBV28|-
TGTGCCAGCAGTTTCAGGGAGGTGGAAGGCTACACCTTC
CASSFREVEGYTF
>few|TRBJ2-7|TRBV5-1|TRBD2
TGCGCCAGCAGCTTGAGAACGAGACTAGCGGGAGGGTCAAGCTCCTACGAGCAGTACTTC
CASSLRTRLAGGSSSYEQYF
>-|TRBJ2-7|TRBV4-1|TRBD2
TGCGCCAGCAGCCACGGCCCCGGGACTAGCGGTACCAATGAGCAGTACTTC
CASSHGPGTSGTNEQYF
>many|TRBJ2-1|TRBV7-7|TRBD2
TGTGCTAGCAGCTTTGGACTAGCGGGAGGGGATGAGCAGTTCTTC
CASSFGLAGGDEQFF
>-|TRBJ2-5|TRBV27|-
TGTGCCAGCAGTTTTATGAGAGGGACGCCCCAAGAGACCCAGTACTTC
CASSFMRGTPQETQYF
>-|TRBJ1-2|TRBV25-1|-
TGTGCCAGCAGTACGGGACATCGGTATGGCTACACCTTC
CASSTGHRYGYTF
>once|TRBJ2-5|TRBV24-1|TRBD1
TGTGCCACCAGTGATACCGGGACAGGGGGGGAGACCCAGTACTTC
CATSDTGTGGETQYF
>few|TRBJ1-1|TRBV7-9|-
TGTGCCAGCAGCCCGCGACGAGGGCTCCAAAACACTGAAGCTTTCTTT
CASSPRRGLQNTEAFF